A selection of T cell receptor beta chains follows, all from one sample in a study of cytomegalovirus exposure and HLA in healthy donors. TCRdb keeps only in-frame clones here, not all; method: immunoSEQ multiplex PCR. This table has about 130,000 clones, about four fifths appearing once. What was sequenced was PBMCs. The receptors shown here come from a man between 25 and 39 years old in good health and CMV-seronegative. CDR3s leave out the opening cysteine and the closing phenylalanine or tryptophan. Size values are once, few and many counts, or a class for expanded clones, and some rows have none.

TRBJ1-3	-	13	TRBV21-1	ASSNRGDSGNTIY
TRBJ2-7	-	10	TRBV28	ATRRGLYEQY
TRBJ1-2	few	12	TRBV5-1	ASSWDRTNYGYT
TRBJ2-1	few	13	TRBV9	ASSPRQGGSIEQF
TRBJ1-2	-	12	TRBV2	ATGPQGRDYGYT
TRBJ1-3	-	10	TRBV7-9	ASSYGAATIY
TRBJ2-7	-	12	TRBV5-1	ASSLDRSLDEQY
TRBJ1-6	-	15	TRBV11-2	ASSSRQGTVRNSPLH
TRBJ2-7	-	11	TRBV6-5	ASSYSTAYEQY
TRBJ2-1	-	13	TRBV11-2	ASSYTGTSNNEQF
TRBJ1-2	-	12	TRBV19	ASYQPGQGKGYT
TRBJ1-2	-	9	TRBV20-1	SATQVGGYT
TRBJ2-7	-	11	TRBV29-1	SVSIRGTYEQY
TRBJ1-2	-	11	TRBV9	ASSAQIDSRYT
TRBJ1-3	-	13	TRBV7-9	ASSSSNSSGNTIY
TRBJ2-1	few	14	TRBV6-5	ASSYSIAGRYNEQF
TRBJ2-5	-	13	TRBV7-2	ASSSTGSAGETQY
TRBJ1-1	-	11	TRBV27	ASMGGMNTEAF
TRBJ2-7	-	13	TRBV7-9	ASTQLGAPGGEQY
TRBJ2-7	-	13	TRBV10-2	ASSESGQKSYEQY
TRBJ1-6	few	10	TRBV6-5	ASRTGSSPLH
TRBJ1-4	-	12	TRBV25-1	ASSESGAAEKLF
TRBJ2-7	-	11	TRBV6-1	ASSVEGLYEQY
TRBJ2-6	-	13	TRBV30	AWAGGSSGANVLT
TRBJ1-1	-	12	TRBV27	ASSLTLVNTEAF